A single T cell receptor (beta chain) is shown here with its context. The sample comes from a study of blood T cell repertoires in COVID-19. In the original processing: The authors estimated nucleated cell counts from reference gene primer amplification. Generated by immunoSEQ multiplex PCR, the TCRdb table keeps only in-frame clones and is missing some. V and J calls and clone size come straight from that table; D and trimming were deduced from the DNA. The sample contains approximately 210,000 clones, about 90% of which appear only once. Per germline, CDR1 LGHNA and CDR2 YNFKEQ. V lost 0 bases, J lost 7 bases, and 6 bases stayed unmatched. CDR3 size: 16 residues.

This rearrangement joins TRBV4-2 to TRBJ2-1; 10 positions agree with TRBD2. Sequencing input: peripheral blood. The TCR was taken from a man aged 25 to 40 with acute or convalescent COVID-19. CDR3 DNA: TGTGCCAGCAGCCAAGATCTAGCGGGGGCGCCTAATGAGCAGTTCTTC. This translates into CASSQDLAGAPNEQFF.